The source of this T cell receptor beta chain is a study of cytomegalovirus exposure and HLA in healthy donors. Germline V gene data show CDR1 as MDHEN and CDR2 as SYDVKM. Trimming at V came to 5 bases and at J to 2 bases, leaving 9 bases not matched to a gene. CDR3 length: 16 residues. For this clone: Its antigen remains unidentified.

This PCR relied on a set of 60 Vbeta primers and 13 Jbeta primers. Clones were read by immunoSEQ multiplex PCR, and TCRdb kept only the in-frame ones, dropping some. The table lists 100,000 to 150,000 clones, 60% to 85% of them singletons. Study outcomes and limitations: TCR beta chain V- and J-gene trimming was linked, in a later analysis, to a missense variant in DCLRE1C.

The receptor was isolated from a female donor in good health and CMV-seronegative. This rearrangement joins TRBV28 to TRBJ2-7; 10 bases match TRBD1. The sequencing sample was made of PBMCs. CDR3 DNA: TGTGCCAGCAGTCCCGAGGGAGGGACAGGGGCCTACGAGCAGTACTTC. Encoded protein: CASSPEGGTGAYEQYF.